This T cell receptor (beta chain) stems from a study of T cells after posttransplantation cyclophosphamide. The data were produced by immunoSEQ multiplex PCR, yet TCRdb's version contains in-frame clones alone and is incomplete. The sample has around 20,000 clones, over 95% seen once. As regards this clone: What it binds is unknown.

Cells defined as naive were viable CD3+CD4+ or CD3+CD8+ and CCR7+CD45RA+CD45RO-CD95-CD27+CD28+. Findings and caveats of the study: Blood and skin or GI T cell repertoires showed limited TRB overlap. Donor-recipient repertoire similarity was low at 1-2 months, rising over year one.

The CDR3 length is 14 residues. Unmatched junction bases numbered 4, after V lost 5 bases and J lost 5 bases. CDR1 and CDR2 from the germline V gene are SEHNR and FQNEAQ (reference sequence). Sequencing was done on a sample of naive CD4+ T cells sorted from PBMCs. The clonotype comes from a man between 45 and 60 years old in good health, CMV-negative, and a related stem cell transplant donor. The V call is TRBV7-9, the J call TRBJ2-5; 11 bases line up with TRBD2. The CDR3 DNA reads TGTGCCAGCAGCACTAGCGGGAGTGGGGAGACCCAGTACTTC. Its protein product is CASSTSGSGETQYF.